A single sample gave rise to the 7 T cell receptor beta chains below, sequenced in a study of cytomegalovirus exposure and HLA in healthy donors. The PCR employed 60 Vbeta primers together with 13 Jbeta primers. TCRdb's copy holds only in-frame clones and misses some; the assay was immunoSEQ multiplex PCR. The repertoire holds some 150,000 clones, with approximately 81% as singletons. The sequenced sample was PBMCs. The receptors were gathered from a woman aged 50 to 65 in good health and CMV-seronegative.

The chain uses TRBV29-1 and TRBJ2-2; 10 bases line up with TRBD2. The germline CDR1 and CDR2 sequences are SQVTM and ANQGSEA. The V segment lost 5 bases and the J segment 7 bases; nucleotides outside the gene matches: 13. The CDR3 length is 16 residues. The CDR3 spells CSVRGPLAGENGELFF. CDR3 DNA: TGCAGCGTTCGAGGCCCCCTAGCGGGAGAGAACGGGGAGCTGTTTTTT.

CDR3 coding DNA: TGCAGTGCGGGAGCGTTCGGTGAGCAGTTCTTC. It encodes CSAGAFGEQFF. V gene TRBV20-1 combines with J gene TRBJ2-1, with a possible D match to TRBD2 (5 bases). The CDR3 has 11 amino acids. Germline V lookup: CDR1 DFQATT, CDR2 SNEGSKA (reference sequence). V lost 6 bases and J 9 bases, leaving 12 bases between the germline ends.

The rearrangement uses TRBV10-1 and TRBJ2-1; 7 bases are a match to TRBD2. The germline V gene has CDR1 WNHNN and CDR2 SYGVQD (reference sequence). Germline trimming cut 5 bases from V and 2 bases from J; bases unmatched to any gene: 0. The CDR3 length is 13 residues. The CDR3 is CASSSGAYNEQFF. CDR3 DNA: TGCGCCAGCAGTAGCGGGGCCTACAATGAGCAGTTCTTC.

The chain carries TRBV30 and TRBJ2-2; 12 positions match TRBD2. Germline lookup yields CDR1 GTSNPN and CDR2 SVGIG (reference sequence). With 7 bases clipped from V and 7 bases from J, the junction kept 7 bases outside the gene matches. The CDR3 loop spans 14 amino acids. CDR3 region: CALTSGGPGGELFF. CDR3 DNA sequence: TGTGCCTTGACTAGCGGGGGCCCGGGCGGGGAGCTGTTTTTT. Drawing the rest from reference TRBV30 and TRBJ2-2, the complete variable domain is SQTIHQWPATLVQPVGSPLSLECTVEGTSNPNLYWYRQAAGRGLQLLFYSVGIGQISSEVPQNLSASRPQDRQFILSSKKLLLSDSGFYLCALTSGGPGGELFFGEGSRLTVL.

The rearrangement joins TRBV7-9 to TRBJ2-1; D uncertain. The CDR3 runs 13 residues. V lost 8 bases to trimming and J lost 5 bases, with 13 bases between them. Germline V gene lookup returns CDR1 SEHNR and CDR2 FQNEAQ (reference sequence). CDR3 coding DNA: TGTGCCAGCGGCCAGGTGTCGCACAATGAGCAGTTCTTC. Translated, it gives CASGQVSHNEQFF.

V gene TRBV18 combines with J gene TRBJ1-5; possibly TRBD1 for D (5 bases). Germline V gives CDR1 KGHSH, CDR2 LQKENI. This CDR3 comprises 13 residues. The V gene lost 3 bases and the J gene lost 7 bases, with 10 bases spanning the gap. CDR3 protein: CASSPQGLQPQHF. DNA of the CDR3: TGTGCCAGCTCACCCCAGGGATTGCAGCCCCAGCATTTT.

The rearrangement uses TRBV30 and TRBJ2-2; 7 bases align to TRBD1. Trimming cost V 8 bases and J 0 bases; bases outside gene matches: 9. The CDR3 runs to 15 residues. CDR1 GTSNPN and CDR2 SVGIG come from the germline V gene (reference sequence). The CDR3 loop reads CAGKQGNTNTGELFF. The CDR3 bases are TGTGCCGGAAAACAGGGGAATACGAACACCGGGGAGCTGTTTTTT.